A single sample is the source of the 8 T cell receptor beta chains below, sequenced in a study of T cells in Graves' hyperthyroidism and ophthalmopathy. TCR beta CDR3 regions were amplified from RNA transcripts. Using the HTBI primer set, a first-round RT-PCR was run on the TCR CDR3. TCRdb fed the multiplex PCR reads into MiXCR, producing one record per CDR3 protein. The sample lists some 350,000 distinct CDR3 sequences, 12% to 15% occurring once. The sequenced sample was blood. The receptors here all came from a woman aged 40 to 50 with Graves' ophthalmopathy.

This clonotype has only a few counts. The chain links TRBV5-5 to TRBJ2-2, with D maybe TRBD1 (5 bases). Trimming took off 1 base at V and 0 bases at J, with 13 bases between the two ends. The CDR3 sequence is 17 residues long. Germline V CDR1 and CDR2: SGHKS, YYEKEE (reference sequence). CDR3 coding DNA: TGTGCCAGCAGCTTGTTAGGGGCCATCGCGAACACCGGGGAGCTGTTTTTT. Translation: CASSLLGAIANTGELFF. Full variable domain (remainder filled in from reference TRBV5-5 and TRBJ2-2): DAGVTQSPTHLIKTRGQQVTLRCSPISGHKSVSWYQQVLGQGPQFIFQYYEKEERGRGNFPDRFSARQFPNYSSELNVNALLLGDSALYLCASSLLGAIANTGELFFGEGSRLTVL.

The sample holds a few counts of this clonotype. V usage is TRBV7-9 and J usage is TRBJ2-7; TRBD1 is a possible D gene (6 bases). Germline values: CDR1 SEHNR, CDR2 FQNEAQ (reference sequence). The CDR3 loop spans 17 amino acids. The V end was cut by 4 bases, the J end by 6 bases, with 25 bases between. DNA of the CDR3: TGTGCCAGCAGCTCCCACTCAGGGGCCAGGGGTCAGTTCGAGCAGTACTTC. Protein sequence: CASSSHSGARGQFEQYF.

The sample holds many counts of this clonotype. The rearrangement uses TRBV20-1 and TRBJ1-1; 8 nucleotides agree with TRBD1. V was pared by 0 bases and J by 3 bases, with 0 bases of the junction left unmatched. CDR3 length: 13 amino acids. Germline lookup yields CDR1 DFQATT and CDR2 SNEGSKA (reference sequence). CDR3 in amino acids: CSAREDRDTEAFF. CDR3 in DNA: TGCAGTGCTAGAGAGGACAGGGACACTGAAGCTTTCTTT.

This clonotype was found many times. V and J are TRBV7-8 and TRBJ1-1; TRBD1 matches at 8 bases. Per the germline V gene, CDR1 is SGHVS and CDR2 is FQNEAQ. The CDR3 is made up of 16 amino acids. With 3 bases clipped from V and 2 bases from J, the junction kept 8 bases outside the gene matches. Here the CDR3 reads CASSFPGQGANTEAFF. The CDR3 nucleotides are TGTGCCAGCAGCTTTCCTGGGCAGGGGGCAAACACTGAAGCTTTCTTT.

This clonotype occurred a few times. This chain links TRBV18 with TRBJ1-5; 8 bases agree with TRBD1. J lost 1 base, V lost 5 bases, and 4 bases had no gene match. In germline, CDR1 is KGHSH, CDR2 LQKENI. The CDR3 is made up of 15 amino acids. In DNA form, the CDR3 reads TGTGCCAGCTCAGTGGGACAGGCGAGCAATCAGCCCCAGCATTTT. Protein product: CASSVGQASNQPQHF. The whole variable domain, remainder taken from reference TRBV18 and TRBJ1-5, is NAGVMQNPRHLVRRRGQEARLRCSPMKGHSHVYWYRQLPEEGLKFMVYLQKENIIDESGMPKERFSAEFPKEGPSILRIQQVVRGDSAAYFCASSVGQASNQPQHFGDGTRLSIL.

A few counts support this clonotype. The V call is TRBV10-3, the J call TRBJ1-2; D is unclear. CDR1 is ENHRY and CDR2 is SYGVKD in the germline V gene. The CDR3 runs 14 residues. Trimming took 3 bases from V and 0 from J, leaving 8 bases between them. Here the CDR3 reads CAISDTASNYGYTF. The CDR3, as DNA: TGTGCCATCAGTGATACTGCATCTAACTATGGCTACACCTTC.

In its sample, this clonotype was seen many times. The rearrangement joins TRBV28 to TRBJ2-2; 7 bases are a match to TRBD1. The germline V gene has CDR1 MDHEN and CDR2 SYDVKM. This CDR3 is 13 amino acids long. The J segment lost 5 bases and the V segment lost 7 bases, leaving 4 bases of the junction unmatched. The CDR3 DNA reads TGTGCCAGCATACAGGGGAAAACCGGGGAGCTGTTTTTT. It encodes CASIQGKTGELFF.

The V and J genes are TRBV6-1 and TRBJ2-7, with 7 nucleotides matching TRBD1. The CDR3 has 11 amino acids. Trimming removed 6 bases from V and 6 bases from J; junction bases left unmatched: 2. CDR1 and CDR2 from the germline V gene are MNHNS and SASEGT. CDR3 region: CASRGQIEQYF. CDR3 bases: TGTGCCAGCAGGGGACAGATCGAGCAGTACTTC.